Listed below are T cell receptor beta chains from one sample, sequenced in a study of PD-1 blockade in classical Hodgkin lymphoma. Here immunoSEQ multiplex PCR was the method, and the copy in TCRdb shows in-frame clones only, minus some. The sample has roughly 90,000 clones, approximately 83% seen once. The material was peripheral blood mononuclear cells (PBMCs), obtained before the fourth cycle of nivolumab. The source of these receptors is a human donor with classical Hodgkin lymphoma. CDR3s include the opening cysteine and the closing phenylalanine or tryptophan. A D gene is named only where the DNA matches it firmly. A clone size is listed for some rows: how often the clone was seen (once, few, many), or a class if it is expanded.

TRBJ2-7,-,TRBD2,TRBV5-1,CASSLLAGGPSSYEQYF,TGCGCCAGCAGCTTGTTAGCGGGAGGGCCAAGCTCCTACGAGCAGTACTTC
TRBJ2-5,-,TRBD1,TRBV5-1,CASSLAGTGGQETQYF,TGCGCCAGCAGCTTGGCCGGGACAGGGGGGCAAGAGACCCAGTACTTC
TRBJ1-5,-,-,TRBV19,CASSSDQGYQPQHF,TGTGCCAGTAGCTCCGATCAGGGTTATCAGCCCCAGCATTTT
TRBJ2-5,few,-,TRBV5-1,CASSPQVQETQYF,TGCGCCAGCAGCCCGCAGGTTCAAGAGACCCAGTACTTC
TRBJ2-4,few,TRBD2,TRBV30,CAWSQLAGLAKNIQYF,TGTGCCTGGAGCCAACTAGCGGGGCTAGCCAAAAACATTCAGTACTTC
TRBJ1-4,few,-,TRBV10-3,CAISRASTNEKLFF,TGTGCCATCAGTCGGGCTTCAACTAATGAAAAACTGTTTTTT
TRBJ2-7,-,TRBD2,TRBV29-1,CSVEVGRASVF,TGCAGCGTTGAAGTCGGGAGGGCTAGCGTCTTC
TRBJ1-2,-,-,TRBV10-3,CAISERGDGNYGYTF,TGTGCCATCAGTGAGAGGGGGGACGGAAACTATGGCTACACCTTC
TRBJ2-3,-,-,TRBV7-9,CASSMPGAHTDTQYF,TGTGCCAGCAGCATGCCGGGGGCCCACACAGATACGCAGTATTTT
TRBJ2-5,-,-,TRBV2,CASSGPSRDLKETQYF,TGTGCCAGCAGTGGCCCCTCGCGGGACCTAAAAGAGACCCAGTACTTC
TRBJ2-1,-,-,TRBV6-1,CAIQGERVEQFF,TGTGCCATTCAGGGAGAGCGGGTCGAGCAGTTCTTC
TRBJ2-1,once,-,TRBV7-2,CASSLRQSEQFF,TGTGCCAGCAGCTTAAGGCAATCTGAGCAGTTCTTC
TRBJ2-2,-,TRBD2,TRBV7-2,CASSLALLGRGAAGELFF,TGTGCCAGCAGCTTAGCGCTATTAGGGCGGGGGGCGGCCGGGGAGCTGTTTTTT
TRBJ2-1,-,TRBD2,TRBV4-3,CASSQEGAGGGRQFF,TGCGCCAGCAGCCAAGAAGGAGCGGGAGGGGGACGGCAGTTCTTC
TRBJ2-7,-,-,TRBV5-6,CASSPTGRYEQYF,TGTGCCAGCAGCCCCACAGGGAGATACGAGCAGTACTTC
TRBJ1-4,-,TRBD1,TRBV19,CASSIRSTGGNEKLFF,TGTGCCAGTAGTATACGGTCGACAGGGGGTAATGAAAAACTGTTTTTT
TRBJ2-7,-,TRBD1,TRBV5-4,CASSLVQGANYEQYF,TGTGCCAGCAGCTTGGTCCAGGGGGCTAATTACGAGCAGTACTTC
TRBJ1-2,-,-,TRBV6-5,CASSYSPVNYGYTF,TGTGCCAGCAGTTACTCGCCAGTCAACTATGGCTACACCTTC
TRBJ2-1,once,TRBD2,TRBV6-4,CASSDWSSGYNEQFF,TGTGCCAGCAGTGATTGGTCTAGCGGGTACAATGAGCAGTTCTTC
TRBJ2-7,-,-,TRBV11-3,CASSHPTGNEQYF,TGTGCCAGCAGCCATCCTACCGGGAACGAGCAGTACTTC
TRBJ1-1,-,-,TRBV2,CASSSNPQPGPPNTEAFF,TGTGCCAGCAGTTCCAATCCTCAGCCCGGACCGCCGAACACTGAAGCTTTCTTT
TRBJ1-1,-,-,TRBV7-2,CASSLRGTEAFF,TGTGCCAGCAGCTTAAGGGGCACTGAAGCTTTCTTT
TRBJ2-3,-,-,TRBV7-9,CASSLLPPGVSYSTDTQYF,TGTGCCAGCAGCTTACTACCCCCCGGAGTCTCTTATAGCACAGATACGCAGTATTTT
TRBJ2-5,-,TRBD2,TRBV5-8,CASSFYRQGGRETQYF,TGTGCCAGCAGCTTTTATCGGCAGGGCGGGAGGGAGACCCAGTACTTC
TRBJ1-1,-,-,TRBV11-1,CASSSQVNTEAFF,TGTGCCAGCAGCTCCCAGGTGAACACTGAAGCTTTCTTT
TRBJ1-5,-,TRBD1,TRBV6-5,CASSYQGQDNQPQHF,TGTGCCAGCAGTTACCAGGGACAGGACAATCAGCCCCAGCATTTT
TRBJ2-5,once,TRBD1,TRBV28,CASGTGVETQYF,TGTGCCAGCGGGACAGGGGTAGAGACCCAGTACTTC
TRBJ2-1,-,TRBD2,TRBV5-4,CASSDGLAGVGGHNEQFF,TGTGCCAGCAGCGATGGACTAGCGGGAGTAGGTGGCCACAATGAGCAGTTCTTC
TRBJ1-5,once,-,TRBV9,CASSFQGGNQPQHF,TGTGCCAGCAGCTTCCAAGGGGGTAATCAGCCCCAGCATTTT
TRBJ1-2,-,-,TRBV6-1,CASSEDVLGGYTF,TGTGCCAGCAGTGAAGACGTGCTTGGTGGCTACACCTTC
TRBJ1-1,-,-,TRBV29-1,CSARTRNTEAFF,TGCAGCGCCAGGACAAGGAACACTGAAGCTTTCTTT
TRBJ2-1,-,TRBD2,TRBV5-1,CASSGGSSGGYNEQFF,TGCGCCAGCAGCGGTGGGTCTAGCGGGGGCTACAATGAGCAGTTCTTC
TRBJ2-7,-,TRBD1,TRBV5-1,CASSLQGADYEQYF,TGCGCCAGCAGCCTACAGGGGGCCGACTACGAGCAGTACTTC
TRBJ1-1,few,-,TRBV28,CASSSVGQSDFF,TGTGCCAGCAGTTCGGTGGGTCAGTCAGATTTCTTT
TRBJ2-2,-,-,TRBV10-2,CASSESRFGPNTGELFF,TGCGCCAGCAGTGAGTCGAGGTTCGGACCGAACACCGGGGAGCTGTTTTTT
TRBJ1-1,few,-,TRBV7-8,CASSLVQELWSAEAFF,TGTGCCAGCAGCTTAGTGCAGGAGCTTTGGAGCGCTGAAGCTTTCTTT
TRBJ2-2,-,-,TRBV5-1,CASSFRGARDGELFF,TGCGCCAGCAGCTTCCGGGGGGCTCGGGACGGGGAGCTGTTTTTT
TRBJ2-7,once,TRBD2,TRBV15,CATSRGGTSYAEQYF,TGTGCCACCAGCAGAGGGGGGACTAGCTACGCCGAGCAGTACTTC
TRBJ2-7,-,-,TRBV30,CAWSRINGDEQYF,TGTGCCTGGAGCCGAATCAACGGGGACGAGCAGTACTTC
TRBJ2-1,-,TRBD2,TRBV11-2,CASSHSGRPAAEQFF,TGTGCCAGCAGCCATAGCGGGAGGCCGGCCGCGGAGCAGTTCTTC
TRBJ1-2,-,-,TRBV13,CASSQLHRAGGYTF,TGTGCCAGCAGCCAACTACACAGGGCGGGGGGCTACACCTTC
TRBJ1-2,-,TRBD1,TRBV6-5,CAISPGTGTNYGYTF,TGTGCCATCAGTCCCGGGACAGGGACCAACTATGGCTACACCTTC
TRBJ1-1,-,-,TRBV10-3,CAISDIRKGRDTEAFF,TGTGCCATCAGTGATATTCGGAAAGGGAGGGACACTGAAGCTTTCTTT
TRBJ2-7,few,-,TRBV27,CAIGGQNSYEQYF,TGTGCCATAGGGGGGCAGAACTCCTACGAGCAGTACTTC
TRBJ2-6,-,-,TRBV19,CAIGDRLRSGANVLTF,TGTGCCATTGGGGACCGGTTGCGCTCTGGGGCCAACGTCCTGACTTTC